This T cell receptor (beta chain) was identified during a study of T cell repertoires in cytomegalovirus infection. The overall study: Used in the study were CMV epitopes, some recently identified and HLA-C-restricted, others well-studied and HLA-B-restricted. Shared public TCR beta signatures pointed to both CMV infection and a matching HLA type.

About this clonotype: What it recognizes is unknown.

This CDR3 region has 19 residues. Trimming removed 5 bases from V and 8 bases from J; junction bases left unmatched: 23. Looked up from germline, CDR1 is SGHAT and CDR2 is FQNNGV. The study, taken as a whole, reports: Predominance within the ex vivo response was attributable to HLA-C-restricted CMV-specific TCR beta clonotypes.

From the reads, TCRdb called clonotypes with MiXCR, one entry per CDR3 protein. This table has around 540,000 distinct CDR3 sequences, more than 30% appearing once. The V gene is TRBV11-2, the J gene TRBJ2-1; 8 nucleotides align to TRBD2. Sequencing was performed on cultured PBMCs, taken from culture after CMV antigen stimulation. The receptor was isolated from a human donor in good health (CMV status not recorded). Some clones in this sample may be carry-over from other donors' samples. The CDR3, as DNA: TGTGCCAGCAGCCCCCGCTGGTCGGCTAGCGGGCCCTACAGCTATGAGCAGTTCTTC. It codes for CASSPRWSASGPYSYEQFF.